This entry lists 27 T cell receptor beta chains sequenced from one sample in a study of chemoradiotherapy in HPV16-positive cancers. The protocol was immunoSEQ multiplex PCR, while the TCRdb copy is restricted to in-frame clones and leaves out a portion. The sample carries 9,500 to 15,000 clones, around 66% recorded once. This material was acquired from a patient who underwent chemoradiotherapy. The origin of the receptors is a human donor with HPV-associated anogenital cancer.

This clone was seen more than once but under ten times. J is TRBJ2-5 and V is TRBV2; the D call may be TRBD1 or TRBD2 (5 bases each). The CDR3 contains 15 residues. V was clipped by 8 bases and J by 2 bases, with 18 bases between them. Germline values: CDR1 SNHLY, CDR2 FYNNEI. Here the CDR3 DNA reads TGTGCCAGCGGAGTATTAGGGACGGTACAAGAGACCCAGTACTTC. Encoded protein: CASGVLGTVQETQYF.

The chain carries TRBV15 and TRBJ2-7, with no clear D. CDR1 and CDR2 from the germline V gene are LNHNV and YYDKDF (reference sequence). Between the trimmed V and J ends, which lost 1 base and 4 bases, there was a span of 8 bases. The CDR3 extends over 13 amino acids. The CDR3 loop is CATSRGTSYEQYF. Here the CDR3 DNA reads TGTGCCACCAGCAGAGGAACTTCTTACGAGCAGTACTTC.

This clone showed up just a few times. The rearrangement joins TRBV7-9 to TRBJ2-7, with 8 bases matching TRBD1. Unmatched junction bases numbered 5, after V lost 2 bases and J lost 5 bases. Germline CDR1 SEHNR, CDR2 FQNEAQ (reference sequence). The CDR3 is 14 residues long. This CDR3 reads CASSLTQGENEQYF. The CDR3 DNA sequence: TGTGCCAGCAGCTTAACACAGGGGGAAAACGAGCAGTACTTC.

The chain carries TRBV4-1 and TRBJ1-1; no reliable D call. Germline V gene data show CDR1 as MGHRA and CDR2 as YSYEKL. The ends were cut back, 0 bases at V and 2 bases at J, with 7 bases in the middle. The CDR3 has 14 amino acids. The DNA of the CDR3 is TGCGCCAGCAGCCAAGAAGGCGCAAACACTGAAGCTTTCTTT. Protein: CASSQEGANTEAFF.

The V call is TRBV7-8, the J call TRBJ2-5; TRBD1 agrees at 7 bases. The germline V gene has CDR1 SGHVS and CDR2 FQNEAQ. The CDR3 is made up of 13 amino acids. Trimming took 6 bases from V and 2 from J; bases not matched to a gene: 3. CDR3 sequence reads: CASSTGQQETQYF. DNA for the CDR3: TGTGCCAGCAGTACGGGACAGCAAGAGACCCAGTACTTC. Based on the CDR3 plus reference TRBV7-8 and TRBJ2-5, the full variable domain is GAGVSQSPRYKVAKRGQDVALRCDPISGHVSLFWYQQALGQGPEFLTYFQNEAQLDKSGLPSDRFFAERPEGSVSTLKIQRTQQEDSAVYLCASSTGQQETQYFGPGTRLLVL.

V usage is TRBV4-3 and J usage is TRBJ1-1; D remains ambiguous. This CDR3 has 13 amino acids. Germline V gives CDR1 LGHNA, CDR2 YSLEER. V lost 5 bases, J lost 5 bases, and 12 bases lay in between. For the CDR3, the DNA is TGCGCCAGCAGCGCACTTCGAGGGACTGAAGCTTTCTTT. Amino acids: CASSALRGTEAFF.

The chain couples TRBV14 to TRBJ2-3, with D tentatively TRBD1 or TRBD2 (5 bases each). V was cut by 3 bases and J by 3 bases, with 13 bases left in between. Germline CDR1 reads SGHDN; CDR2 reads FVKESK. The CDR3 has 15 amino acids. CDR3 DNA: TGTGCCAGCAGCCAGGGACCTAGTTTTACAGATACGCAGTATTTT. The encoded protein is CASSQGPSFTDTQYF. Supplemented by reference TRBV14 and TRBJ2-3, the full variable domain reads EAGVTQFPSHSVIEKGQTVTLRCDPISGHDNLYWYRRVMGKEIKFLLHFVKESKQDESGMPNNRFLAERTGGTYSTLKVQPAELEDSGVYFCASSQGPSFTDTQYFGPGTRLTVL.

CDR3 residues: CASSLAQGGGYTF. DNA for the CDR3: TGTGCCAGCAGCTTAGCACAGGGTGGTGGCTACACCTTC. This chain uses TRBV7-6 with TRBJ1-2; tentatively, D is TRBD1 (6 bases). V was cut by 0 bases and J by 7 bases, with 9 bases left in between. Germline V gene lookup returns CDR1 SGHVS and CDR2 FNYEAQ. The CDR3 contains 13 residues.

The chain links TRBV6-5 to TRBJ2-2; TRBD2 matches 13 bases. CDR1 MNHEY and CDR2 SVGAGI come from the germline V gene. Trimming took 5 bases from V and 8 from J; bases not matched to a gene: 5. The CDR3 is 15 amino acids. The CDR3 sequence: CASSGTSGISGELFF. The CDR3 nucleotides read TGTGCCAGCAGTGGGACTAGCGGGATATCGGGGGAGCTGTTTTTT.

Turning to this clone: This sample includes further DNA sequences coding for the same CDR3. J is TRBJ1-1 and V is TRBV6-5; D call uncertain. V dropped 3 bases and J dropped 2 bases, with 7 bases sitting between them. CDR1 and CDR2 from the germline V gene are MNHEY and SVGAGI. The CDR3 consists of 13 residues. The chain's CDR3 is CASSYSSNTEAFF. CDR3 sequence (DNA): TGTGCCAGCAGTTATTCATCCAACACTGAAGCTTTCTTT.

This CDR3 reads CASSLEEGRAGELFF. In nucleotides, the CDR3 is TGTGCCAGCAGCTTGGAGGAGGGGAGAGCCGGGGAGCTGTTTTTT. This chain joins TRBV5-4 and TRBJ2-2; D might be TRBD2 (6 bases). The germline V gene has CDR1 SGHNT and CDR2 YYREEE (reference sequence). The CDR3 loop spans 15 amino acids. V gave up 0 bases and J gave up 6 bases, with 12 bases separating them.

V usage is TRBV7-2 and J usage is TRBJ2-1, with TRBD2 matching over 10 bases. The V segment lost 5 bases and the J segment 12 bases; nucleotides outside the gene matches: 13. The CDR3 length is 15 residues. Germline V lookup: CDR1 SGHTA, CDR2 FQGNSA. The CDR3 sequence: CASSPPGLATARQFF. CDR3 DNA sequence: TGTGCCAGCAGCCCACCGGGACTAGCGACCGCTCGGCAGTTCTTC.

The chain is built from TRBV7-9 and TRBJ2-6; no definite D call. Trimming cost V 10 bases and J 0 bases, with 10 bases left between them. The length of the CDR3 is 14 residues. Per the germline V gene, CDR1 is SEHNR and CDR2 is FQNEAQ (reference sequence). CDR3 coding DNA: TGTGCCACTGGACCCGGCTCTGGGGCCAACGTCCTGACTTTC. Translated, it gives CATGPGSGANVLTF.

This clone came up once. This sequence joins TRBV7-9 and TRBJ1-1, with D perhaps TRBD1 (6 bases). Germline CDR1 reads SEHNR; CDR2 reads FQNEAQ (reference sequence). The CDR3 has 13 amino acids. The V end was cut by 4 bases, the J end by 8 bases, with 14 bases between. CDR3 protein: CASSWSSGTEAFF. The CDR3 nucleotides are TGTGCCAGCAGCTGGAGTTCGGGGACAGAAGCTTTCTTT. The entire variable domain, with the rest obtained from reference TRBV7-9 and TRBJ1-1, is as follows: DTGVSQNPRHKITKRGQNVTFRCDPISEHNRLYWYRQTLGQGPEFLTYFQNEAQLEKSRLLSDRFSAERPKGSFSTLEIQRTEQGDSAMYLCASSWSSGTEAFFGQGTRLTVV.

This clone was detected once. J is TRBJ1-1 and V is TRBV5-1; 7 bases line up with TRBD1. V lost 2 bases to trimming and J lost 7 bases; unmatched junction nucleotides: 11. The CDR3 totals 15 residues. Germline CDR1 SGHRS, CDR2 YFSETQ. The CDR3 region has the DNA TGCGCCAGCAGCTTCCGTTCGGGACAGCTAAGTGAAGCTTTCTTT. Residues: CASSFRSGQLSEAFF.

This clone is classed as medium-sized (0.01 to 0.1%). The chain employs TRBV9 and TRBJ1-3, with no clear D. Trimming pared 0 bases from V and 4 bases from J, leaving 14 bases between. CDR1 is SGDLS and CDR2 is YYNGEE in the germline V gene. The CDR3 consists of 16 residues. CDR3 DNA sequence: TGTGCCAGCAGCGTAGGGTCGGACGGAGGGGGAAACACCATATATTTT. It yields the protein CASSVGSDGGGNTIYF.

This clone was counted a few times. The CDR3: CASSGQGNTEAFF. CDR3 sequence (DNA): TGTGCCAGCTCCGGACAGGGGAACACTGAAGCTTTCTTT. This sequence joins TRBV18 and TRBJ1-1, with 8 bases matching TRBD1. This CDR3 is 13 amino acids long. CDR1 KGHSH and CDR2 LQKENI come from the germline V gene. The trim removed 6 bases at V and 1 base at J, leaving 1 base unmatched. The full variable domain, its missing parts supplied by reference TRBV18 and TRBJ1-1, is NAGVMQNPRHLVRRRGQEARLRCSPMKGHSHVYWYRQLPEEGLKFMVYLQKENIIDESGMPKERFSAEFPKEGPSILRIQQVVRGDSAAYFCASSGQGNTEAFFGQGTRLTVV.

The rearrangement uses TRBV19 and TRBJ2-2; D is undetermined. Trimming stripped 5 bases from V and 6 bases from J, with 22 bases between. This CDR3 is 17 amino acids long. Germline loops: CDR1 LNHDA, CDR2 SQIVND (reference sequence). The CDR3 DNA reads as TGTGCCAGTAGTCCCCTGGAAGCTGGAAGGTTGGCCGGGGAGCTGTTTTTT. This encodes CASSPLEAGRLAGELFF.

V gene TRBV28 combines with J gene TRBJ1-4; D not resolved. V lost 8 bases, J lost 9 bases, and 13 bases lay in between. The CDR3 extends over 12 amino acids. The germline CDR1 and CDR2 sequences are MDHEN and SYDVKM. The CDR3 DNA sequence: TGTGCCAGCGTCTCCTCGAATCAAAAACTGTTTTTT. It encodes CASVSSNQKLFF.

The rearrangement joins TRBV10-3 to TRBJ1-1; no clear D gene. Germline V CDR1 and CDR2: ENHRY, SYGVKD. The CDR3 loop spans 16 amino acids. V gave up 0 bases and J gave up 1 base, with 12 bases separating them. CDR3 loop: CAISESNAGRNTEAFF. CDR3 nucleotides: TGTGCCATCAGTGAGTCTAACGCGGGGAGGAACACTGAAGCTTTCTTT.

Here the CDR3 reads CASSQDRLAGAPYEQYF. The CDR3 DNA reads TGTGCCAGCAGCCAAGATCGGCTAGCGGGGGCCCCCTACGAGCAGTACTTC. The rearrangement joins TRBV4-2 to TRBJ2-7; TRBD2 agrees at 10 bases. The J segment lost 2 bases and the V segment lost 0 bases, leaving 7 bases of the junction unmatched. Germline V gives CDR1 LGHNA, CDR2 YNFKEQ. The CDR3 has 17 amino acids.

This rearrangement joins TRBV6-1 to TRBJ2-2; D is ambiguous. Germline CDR1 reads MNHNS; CDR2 reads SASEGT. This CDR3 is 14 amino acids long. V was shortened by 3 bases and J by 3 bases, with 8 bases between the two germline ends. This CDR3 reads CASSDQYDTGELFF. CDR3 sequence (DNA): TGTGCCAGCAGTGACCAATACGACACCGGGGAGCTGTTTTTT.

The rearrangement joins TRBV11-2 to TRBJ2-7; 11 positions agree with TRBD2. Germline values: CDR1 SGHAT, CDR2 FQNNGV. Trimming cost V 3 bases and J 3 bases; bases outside gene matches: 7. The CDR3 runs to 16 residues. The CDR3 DNA reads TGTGCCAGCAGCTTGGGGACTAGCGGCATTGTCTACGAGCAGTACTTC. Protein sequence: CASSLGTSGIVYEQYF.

The chain joins TRBV19 to TRBJ1-5; 7 nucleotides align to TRBD1. The CDR3 consists of 16 residues. The germline gives CDR1 LNHDA, CDR2 SQIVND (reference sequence). The junction had 4 bases not matched to a gene; V was cut back by 1 base and J by 1 base. The CDR3 DNA reads as TGTGCCAGTAGTATAGGAAGCAGGGGGAGCAATCAGCCCCAGCATTTT. Amino acid sequence: CASSIGSRGSNQPQHF.

The chain recombines TRBV11-3 with TRBJ2-1; D not certain. The CDR3 is 15 residues long. Germline CDR1 and CDR2: SGHNT and YENEEA. V was shortened by 0 bases and J by 7 bases, with 13 bases between the two germline ends. This CDR3 reads CASSLDQHPWNEQFF. DNA for the CDR3: TGTGCCAGCAGCTTAGATCAACATCCTTGGAATGAGCAGTTCTTC.

This chain connects TRBV11-3 to TRBJ1-1; D ambiguous. Germline loops: CDR1 SGHNT, CDR2 YENEEA. Trimming shortened V by 3 bases and J by 7 bases, and 15 bases separated the two germline ends. CDR3 length: 14 residues. Here the CDR3 reads CASSFRRETIEAFF. The DNA for the CDR3 is TGTGCCAGCAGCTTTCGGCGGGAAACAATTGAAGCTTTCTTT. The full variable domain, rest sourced from reference TRBV11-3 and TRBJ1-1, is EAGVVQSPRYKIIEKKQPVAFWCNPISGHNTLYWYLQNLGQGPELLIRYENEEAVDDSQLPKDRFSAERLKGVDSTLKIQPAELGDSAVYLCASSFRRETIEAFFGQGTRLTVV.

The rearrangement uses TRBV4-1 and TRBJ2-1; TRBD2 matches 9 bases. Germline CDR1 reads MGHRA; CDR2 reads YSYEKL. Losses at the gene ends were 0 bases for V and 15 bases for J; bases not matched to a gene: 12. CDR3 length: 15 amino acids. The CDR3 bases are TGCGCCAGCAGCCAAGATACTAGCGGGTGGGGTAGGCGGTTCTTC. Protein sequence: CASSQDTSGWGRRFF.